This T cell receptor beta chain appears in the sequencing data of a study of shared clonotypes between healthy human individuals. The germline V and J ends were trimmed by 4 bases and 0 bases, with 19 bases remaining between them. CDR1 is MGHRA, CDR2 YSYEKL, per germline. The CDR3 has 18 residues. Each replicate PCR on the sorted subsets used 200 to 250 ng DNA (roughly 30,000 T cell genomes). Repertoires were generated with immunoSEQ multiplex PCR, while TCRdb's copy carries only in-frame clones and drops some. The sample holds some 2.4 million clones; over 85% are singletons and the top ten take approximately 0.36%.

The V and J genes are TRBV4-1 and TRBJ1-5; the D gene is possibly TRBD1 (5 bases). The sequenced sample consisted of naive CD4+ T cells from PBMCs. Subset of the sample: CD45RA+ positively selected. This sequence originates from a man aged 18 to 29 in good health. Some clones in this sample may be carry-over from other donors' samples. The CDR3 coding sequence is TGCGCCAGCAGCCCCCGGGTGGACACCCTCGATAGCAATCAGCCCCAGCATTTT. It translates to CASSPRVDTLDSNQPQHF.